The clone carrying this T cell receptor beta chain occurred a few times. Patients chosen for sequencing had CD8+CD57+ cells that had expanded, as shown by flow cytometry. There were no patients without severe acquired aplastic anemia. The junction had 6 bases not matched to a gene; V was cut back by 2 bases and J by 3 bases. CDR1 is SGHAT, CDR2 FQDESV, per germline (reference sequence). This CDR3 region has 16 residues. This sample is drawn from a study of CD8+CD57+ T cells in acquired aplastic anemia. The TCR beta profiling, which covered VDJ combination and CDR3 sequence, was carried out using genomic DNA as the template. TCRdb reprocessed the reads with MiXCR, giving one entry per CDR3 protein. Seen here are under 500,000 distinct CDR3 sequences, about a third observed once, and the top ten hold 0.75% to 0.95%.

The rearrangement uses TRBV11-1 and TRBJ2-3, with 9 bases that match TRBD2. The sequenced sample was sorted CD4+, CD8+, or CD8+CD57+ T cells (not recorded which) from PBMCs. The sequence was obtained from a human donor with aplastic anemia. CDR3 loop: CASSLLSGRGTDTQYF. The CDR3 bases are TGTGCCAGCAGCTTACTTAGCGGGAGAGGAACAGATACGCAGTATTTT.